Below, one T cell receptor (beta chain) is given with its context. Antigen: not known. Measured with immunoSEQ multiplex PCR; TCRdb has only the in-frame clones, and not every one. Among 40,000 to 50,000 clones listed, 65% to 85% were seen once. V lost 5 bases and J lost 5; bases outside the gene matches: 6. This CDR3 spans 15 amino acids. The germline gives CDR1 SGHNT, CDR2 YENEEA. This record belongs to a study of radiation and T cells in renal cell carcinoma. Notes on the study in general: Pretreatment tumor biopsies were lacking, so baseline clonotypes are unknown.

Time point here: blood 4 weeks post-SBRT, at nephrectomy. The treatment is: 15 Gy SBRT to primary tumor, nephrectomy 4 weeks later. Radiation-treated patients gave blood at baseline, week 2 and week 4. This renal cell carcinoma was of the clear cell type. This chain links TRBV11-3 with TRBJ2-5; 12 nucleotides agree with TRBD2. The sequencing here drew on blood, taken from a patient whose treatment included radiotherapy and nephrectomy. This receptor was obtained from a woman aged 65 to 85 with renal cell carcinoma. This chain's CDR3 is CASSEGLAGLETQYF. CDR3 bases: TGTGCCAGCAGCGAAGGACTAGCGGGGTTGGAGACCCAGTACTTC. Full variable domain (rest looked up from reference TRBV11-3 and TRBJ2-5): EAGVVQSPRYKIIEKKQPVAFWCNPISGHNTLYWYLQNLGQGPELLIRYENEEAVDDSQLPKDRFSAERLKGVDSTLKIQPAELGDSAVYLCASSEGLAGLETQYFGPGTRLLVL.